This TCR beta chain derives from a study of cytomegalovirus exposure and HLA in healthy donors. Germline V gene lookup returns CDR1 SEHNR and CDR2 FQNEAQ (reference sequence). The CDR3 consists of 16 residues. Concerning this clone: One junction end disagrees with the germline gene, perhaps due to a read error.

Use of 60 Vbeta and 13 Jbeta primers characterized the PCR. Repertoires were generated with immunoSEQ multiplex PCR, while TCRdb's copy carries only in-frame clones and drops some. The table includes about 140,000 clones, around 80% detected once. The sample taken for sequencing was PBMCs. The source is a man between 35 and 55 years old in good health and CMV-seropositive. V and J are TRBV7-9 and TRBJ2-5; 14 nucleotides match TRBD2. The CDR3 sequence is CSSSYNRLAGGVTQYF. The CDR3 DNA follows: TGTTCCAGCAGCTACAACCGACTAGCGGGAGGGGTGACCCAGTACTTC.